The 10 T cell receptor beta chains in this list originate from one sample, sequenced in a study of human T cells and chemical hapten exposure. TCRdb re-called the RACE reads with MiXCR, one entry per CDR3 protein. This sample has hundreds of thousands of distinct CDR3 sequences, with about 6% found just once. Time point described: patch test 2, 6 weeks after DPC sensitization. The sample's treatment: therapeutic diphenylcyclopropenone sensitization with weekly scalp DPC. The input for sequencing was whole blood, taken in connection with sensitization to the hapten diphenylcyclopropenone (DPC). The origin of the receptors is a woman younger than 35 with alopecia areata. Some clones in this sample may be carry-over from other donors' samples.

This clonotype was observed many times. The gene calls are TRBV9 and TRBJ2-7, with D perhaps given as TRBD1 or TRBD2 (5 bases each). The CDR3 is 15 residues long. Germline V gives CDR1 SGDLS, CDR2 YYNGEE. V gave up 3 bases and J gave up 5 bases, with 18 bases separating them. The CDR3 is CASSAYQREGDEQYF. CDR3 nucleotide sequence: TGTGCCAGCAGCGCGTACCAACGGGAAGGGGACGAGCAGTACTTC.

This chain uses TRBV2 with TRBJ1-3; 8 nucleotides line up with TRBD1. The ends lost 7 bases at V and 2 bases at J; junction bases unmatched: 4. The CDR3 has 14 amino acids. CDR1 is SNHLY and CDR2 is FYNNEI in the germline V gene. In DNA, the CDR3 is TGTGCCAGCACCGGGGACAGGCCTGGAAACACCATATATTTT. It translates to CASTGDRPGNTIYF.

This chain joins TRBV28 and TRBJ2-2; D may match TRBD1 or TRBD2 (5 bases each). Germline V CDR1 and CDR2: MDHEN, SYDVKM. Trimming stripped 7 bases from V and 3 bases from J, with 12 bases between. CDR3 length equals 14 residues. CDR3 in DNA: TGTGCCAGCAACCGGGACCAAGACACCGGGGAGCTGTTTTTT. It yields the protein CASNRDQDTGELFF.

This clonotype was found many times. The junction does not match germline at one end; this may be a read error. The CDR3 nucleotides are TGTGCCAGCAGCGGGGGGGTCGGCCGCTATATTTCACCCCTCCACTTT. Its translation: CASSGGVGRYISPLHF. This chain uses TRBV6-5 with TRBJ1-6, with D possibly TRBD1 on 5 matching bases. Germline-derived CDR1 and CDR2 are MNHEY and SVGAGI. This CDR3 contains 16 residues.

This clonotype showed up many times. The V and J genes are TRBV7-2 and TRBJ1-1; 9 bases match TRBD1. V lost 5 bases, J lost 6 bases, and 7 bases stayed unmatched. The CDR3 contains 14 residues. CDR1 SGHTA and CDR2 FQGNSA come from the germline V gene. CDR3 sequence: CASSGRQGGAEAFF. CDR3 DNA sequence: TGTGCCAGCAGCGGTAGACAGGGGGGCGCTGAAGCTTTCTTT.

This clonotype was seen repeatedly, ten times or more. This chain uses TRBV6-5 with TRBJ1-1, with no clear D. Germline loops: CDR1 MNHEY, CDR2 SVGAGI. V was pared by 6 bases and J by 7 bases, with 21 bases between. The CDR3 is 15 amino acids. In DNA form, the CDR3 reads TGTGCCAGCAGCCACCAAACCTACGGAACAAGTGAAGCTTTCTTT. This codes for CASSHQTYGTSEAFF.

This clonotype has a count of ten or more. The gene calls are TRBV4-2 and TRBJ1-1; TRBD1 aligns across 8 bases. J gave up 5 bases and V 0 bases, and 11 bases lay outside the gene matches. Germline values: CDR1 LGHNA, CDR2 YNFKEQ. The CDR3 is made up of 17 amino acids. The CDR3 here is CASSQDWAGGERTEAFF. CDR3 DNA: TGTGCCAGCAGCCAAGATTGGGCAGGGGGCGAGCGGACTGAAGCTTTCTTT.

The chain carries TRBV5-1 and TRBJ2-2; the match to TRBD1 covers 7 bases. V lost 4 bases, J lost 1 base, and 4 bases stayed unmatched. The CDR3 is 15 amino acids. Germline CDR1 is SGHRS and CDR2 is YFSETQ. The CDR3 DNA follows: TGCGCCAGCAGCGCGGACAGGAGGAACACCGGGGAGCTGTTTTTT. Translated, it gives CASSADRRNTGELFF.

This clonotype came up many times. The chain carries TRBV7-9 and TRBJ2-7, with D possibly being TRBD1 (6 bases). This CDR3 spans 12 amino acids. Trimming stripped 0 bases from V and 6 bases from J, with 6 bases between. The V gene's germline CDR1 is SEHNR and CDR2 FQNEAQ (reference sequence). The CDR3 nucleotides read TGTGCCAGCAGCTTAGCGGGGGCCGAGCAGTACTTC. This gives the protein CASSLAGAEQYF. Supplemented by reference TRBV7-9 and TRBJ2-7, the full variable domain reads DTGVSQNPRHKITKRGQNVTFRCDPISEHNRLYWYRQTLGQGPEFLTYFQNEAQLEKSRLLSDRFSAERPKGSFSTLEIQRTEQGDSAMYLCASSLAGAEQYFGPGTRLTVT.

Written as DNA, the CDR3 is TGCGCCAGCAGCCTGGGACAGGGGATTTCACCCCTCCACTTT. Translated, it gives CASSLGQGISPLHF. The chain links TRBV5-1 to TRBJ1-6; 10 bases are shared with TRBD1. The germline V gene encodes CDR1 SGHRS and CDR2 YFSETQ. The CDR3 is made up of 14 amino acids. Trimming cost V 4 bases and J 9 bases; bases outside gene matches: 4.